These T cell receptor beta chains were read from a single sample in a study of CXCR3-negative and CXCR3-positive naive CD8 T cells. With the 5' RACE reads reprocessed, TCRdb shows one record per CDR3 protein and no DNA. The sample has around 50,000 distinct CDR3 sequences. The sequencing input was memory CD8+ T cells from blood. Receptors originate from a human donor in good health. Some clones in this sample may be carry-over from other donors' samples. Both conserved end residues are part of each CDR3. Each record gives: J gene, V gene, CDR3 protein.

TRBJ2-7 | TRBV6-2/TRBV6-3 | CASTTASYEQYF
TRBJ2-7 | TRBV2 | CASPTSAGEQYF
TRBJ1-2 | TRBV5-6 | CASSPTRDTPLNNYGYTF
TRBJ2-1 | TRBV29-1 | CSVEGANEQFF
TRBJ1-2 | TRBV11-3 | CASSSGDAPNYGYTF
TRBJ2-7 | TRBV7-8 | CASSSHPYEQYF
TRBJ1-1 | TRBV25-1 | CASRDSLNTEAFF
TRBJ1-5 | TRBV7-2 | CASSNRRQGASQPQHF
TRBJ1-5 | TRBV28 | CASSLYNLSNQPQHF
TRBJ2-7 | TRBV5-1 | CASSLETADYEQYF
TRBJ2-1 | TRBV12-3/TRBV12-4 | CASRLTSGGPREQFF
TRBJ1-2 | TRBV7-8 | CASSQTGGDYGYTF
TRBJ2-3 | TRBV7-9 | CASGLGGTVAQDTQYF
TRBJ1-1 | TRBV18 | CASSPPAPDRAEYAEAFF
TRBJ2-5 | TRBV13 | CASSTRTGPLQETQYF
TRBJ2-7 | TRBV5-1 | CASSFTDRGLYEQYF
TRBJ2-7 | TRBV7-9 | CASSPSDSLEQYF
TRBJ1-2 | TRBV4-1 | CASSNRQGDMNYGYTF
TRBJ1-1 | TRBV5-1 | CASSPLRTTDEAFF
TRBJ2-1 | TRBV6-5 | CASSYSTAGGPNEQFF
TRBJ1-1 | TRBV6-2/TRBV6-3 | CASTRTENTEAFF
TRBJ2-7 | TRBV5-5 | CASSPRDPEQYF
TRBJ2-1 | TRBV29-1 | CSVEDPGRYNEQFF
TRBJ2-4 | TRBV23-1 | CASSPSRDMLSRPKNIQYF